Below are 15 T cell receptor beta chains sequenced from a single sample in a study of OX40 agonist ivuxolimab in advanced cancers. Sequencing was performed with immunoSEQ multiplex PCR; in TCRdb, only in-frame clones are kept and a portion is missing. The table lists roughly 75,000 clones, around nine tenths of them singletons. Sequences were derived from CD4+ or CD8+ T cells sorted from blood, sampled in a trial of the OX40 agonist ivuxolimab. The receptors originated from an adult with an advanced solid tumor such as melanoma, head and neck, liver or kidney cancer.

This clone was recorded a few times. The genes are TRBV15 and TRBJ1-5, with D unresolved. The CDR3 has 13 amino acids. V was cut by 5 bases and J by 9 bases, with 14 bases left in between. The germline CDR1 and CDR2 sequences are LNHNV and YYDKDF (reference sequence). DNA of the CDR3: TGTGCCACCAGCCCCCCGGGCCTTAGGCCCCAGCATTTT. Residues: CATSPPGLRPQHF.

This chain connects TRBV25-1 to TRBJ2-6; D remains unclear. Germline CDR1 and CDR2: MGHDK and SYGVNS. The CDR3 sequence is 14 residues long. Between the trimmed V and J ends, which lost 4 bases and 0 bases, there was a span of 4 bases. Here the CDR3 reads CASSASSGANVLTF. DNA for the CDR3: TGTGCCAGCAGTGCCAGCTCTGGGGCCAACGTCCTGACTTTC.

DNA for the CDR3: TGTGCCTGCGGGCTCGAGGCGGATTTGAACACTGAAGCTTTCTTT. It codes for CACGLEADLNTEAFF. J is TRBJ1-1 and V is TRBV7-3; no clear D gene. Germline assignment: CDR1 SGHTA and CDR2 FQGTGA. Deletions cut 11 bases from V and 0 bases from J, with 19 bases between. CDR3 length equals 15 residues.

This chain uses TRBV11-2 with TRBJ1-2; D perhaps matches TRBD1 (6 bases). There are 16 residues in the CDR3. Germline V gives CDR1 SGHAT, CDR2 FQNNGV. Trimming left V 3 bases short and J 6 bases short, with 20 bases between. The DNA for the CDR3 is TGTGCCAGCAGCTTCACCGCTACAGGGCCTGGGGATGGCTACACCTTC. Protein product: CASSFTATGPGDGYTF.

The CDR3 DNA sequence: TGTGCCAGCTCACGGCAGGGGGGTATGAACACTGAAGCTTTCTTT. This codes for CASSRQGGMNTEAFF. The rearrangement uses TRBV18 and TRBJ1-1; TRBD1 agrees at 7 bases. This CDR3 is built from 15 residues. Germline CDR1 and CDR2: KGHSH and LQKENI. V lost 4 bases and J lost 0; bases outside the gene matches: 5.

The count of this clone is one. The chain carries TRBV7-2 and TRBJ1-3; D remains ambiguous. The germline V gene encodes CDR1 SGHTA and CDR2 FQGNSA. The CDR3 spans 16 residues. V lost 0 bases and J 2 bases, leaving 11 bases between the germline ends. The CDR3 sequence is CASSLALGNTGNTIYF. CDR3 coding DNA: TGTGCCAGCAGCTTAGCGTTAGGGAACACTGGAAACACCATATATTTT.

V gene TRBV28 combines with J gene TRBJ1-5; a possible D gene is TRBD1 (5 bases). Germline assignment: CDR1 MDHEN and CDR2 SYDVKM. Trimming cost V 3 bases and J 2 bases, with 14 bases left between them. This CDR3 has 16 residues. The CDR3 coding sequence is TGTGCCAGCAGTTTCACCCAGGGTTTGGGCAATCAGCCCCAGCATTTT. Translating gives CASSFTQGLGNQPQHF. The full variable domain, in which reference TRBV28 and TRBJ1-5 provide the parts outside the CDR3, is DVKVTQSSRYLVKRTGEKVFLECVQDMDHENMFWYRQDPGLGLRLIYFSYDVKMKEKGDIPEGYSVSREKKERFSLILESASTNQTSMYLCASSFTQGLGNQPQHFGDGTRLSIL.

This rearrangement joins TRBV27 to TRBJ1-4; TRBD1 matches at 7 bases. Trimming at V came to 5 bases and at J to 0 bases, leaving 12 bases not matched to a gene. Germline assignment: CDR1 MNHEY and CDR2 SMNVEV (reference sequence). This CDR3 spans 18 amino acids. Here the CDR3 reads CASSMTGIPRTTNEKLFF. CDR3 DNA: TGTGCCAGCAGTATGACAGGGATCCCAAGAACAACTAATGAAAAACTGTTTTTT.

This clone was picked up a small number of times. The rearrangement uses TRBV5-5 and TRBJ2-7, with a weak D call TRBD1 (6 bases). The CDR3 length is 13 residues. CDR1 is SGHKS and CDR2 is YYEKEE in the germline V gene (reference sequence). The V and J ends lost 2 bases and 6 bases respectively, with 12 bases between them. The CDR3 spells CASSLRQVSEQYF. CDR3 nucleotides: TGTGCCAGCAGCTTAAGACAGGTGTCCGAGCAGTACTTC.

V gene TRBV28 combines with J gene TRBJ2-5; TRBD1 is a possible D gene (6 bases). The CDR3 has 19 residues. Germline assignment: CDR1 MDHEN and CDR2 SYDVKM. With 4 bases removed from V and 1 base from J, the gap between germline ends came to 25 bases. Here the CDR3 DNA reads TGTGCCAGCAGTTCACCTGGGCTGAGGGACACCACCTCCCAAGAGACCCAGTACTTC. This codes for CASSSPGLRDTTSQETQYF.

V usage is TRBV13 and J usage is TRBJ1-1; possible D gene TRBD1, 5 bases. Germline V gene lookup returns CDR1 PRHDT and CDR2 FYEKMQ (reference sequence). The V gene lost 1 base and the J gene lost 1 base, with 10 bases spanning the gap. The CDR3 runs to 15 residues. The chain's CDR3 is CASSLVHRTNTEAFF. CDR3 DNA: TGTGCCAGCAGCTTAGTTCACAGGACGAACACTGAAGCTTTCTTT.

The rearrangement uses TRBV6-1 and TRBJ1-2; no reliable D call. V shed 7 bases and J shed 4 bases, with 19 bases lying between them. The CDR3 loop spans 15 amino acids. Germline assignment: CDR1 MNHNS and CDR2 SASEGT. This chain's CDR3 is CASKLDGKGPYGYTF. CDR3 bases: TGTGCCAGCAAACTTGACGGGAAGGGCCCCTATGGCTACACCTTC.

The V call is TRBV4-2, the J call TRBJ1-5, with TRBD1 matching over 7 bases. Germline CDR1 is LGHNA and CDR2 is YNFKEQ. The CDR3 totals 15 residues. Germline trimming cut 3 bases from V and 0 bases from J; bases unmatched to any gene: 2. DNA of the CDR3: TGTGCCAGCAGCCAGAACAGGGGTAGCAATCAGCCCCAGCATTTT. This codes for CASSQNRGSNQPQHF.

Turning to this clone: Other DNA sequences from this sample encode an identical CDR3 as well. This chain links TRBV5-1 with TRBJ1-1; D might be TRBD1 (5 bases). With 5 bases removed from V and 1 base from J, the gap between germline ends came to 9 bases. Germline CDR1 is SGHRS and CDR2 is YFSETQ. This CDR3 is 13 amino acids long. CDR3 loop: CASSDQGNTEAFF. The DNA for the CDR3 is TGCGCCAGCAGTGATCAGGGGAACACTGAAGCTTTCTTT.

Here the CDR3 reads CASSSGGSGNTIYF. The CDR3 DNA reads as TGTGCCAGCAGCTCAGGGGGCTCTGGAAACACCATATATTTT. The rearrangement joins TRBV6-1 to TRBJ1-3; the match to TRBD1 covers 7 bases. Germline CDR1 is MNHNS and CDR2 is SASEGT. CDR3 length: 14 amino acids. V lost 6 bases and J lost 0; bases outside the gene matches: 2.